The clone carrying this T cell receptor beta chain was counted between two and nine times. The antigen is not known. The data derive from a study of blood T cells in healthy people across ages. Study in general: For every two T cells, template switching captured about one barcoded beta molecule.

With a J-beta primer mix and a sample-barcoded 5' primer, a second PCR ran about 7 to 12 cycles. TCRdb fed the 5' RACE reads into MiXCR, producing one record per CDR3 protein. The sample has about 640,000 distinct CDR3 sequences, 58% seen once; the top ten hold about two fifths. The sample providers were healthy Caucasian people from Russia, aged about 6 to 95. The study, taken as a whole, reports: A strong correlation was found between TCR beta diversity and the percentage of naive T cells.

This clonotype originated in a man aged 60 to 75 in good health. Specimen: blood.

CDR3 DNA: TGTGCCAGCAGCCTAGGGACTCTATGGGGTAATGAAAAACTGTTTTTT. This translates into CASSLGTLWGNEKLFF. The chain uses TRBV4-2 and TRBJ1-4; TRBD1 is a possible D gene (5 bases). The germline V gene encodes CDR1 LGHNA and CDR2 YNFKEQ. The CDR3 sequence is 16 residues long. Trimming pared 4 bases from V and 4 bases from J, leaving 16 bases between.